The 3 T cell receptor beta chains given below trace back to one sample, sequenced in a study of T cells in Graves' hyperthyroidism and ophthalmopathy. The CDR3 regions of TCR beta were amplified from RNA transcripts. First-round RT-PCR of the TCR CDR3 relied on the HTBI primer set. TCRdb ran MiXCR on the multiplex PCR reads and lists one entry per CDR3 protein. The top ten clones hold around 20% of a sample with some 400,000 distinct CDR3 sequences, 13% of them seen once. The sample comprised blood. The receptors shown here come from a man aged 30-40 years with Graves' hyperthyroidism that later progressed to Graves' ophthalmopathy.

This clonotype appeared a few times. V is TRBV6-1 and J is TRBJ1-5; the D gene is possibly TRBD1 (5 bases). CDR3 length: 15 residues. The V end was cut by 5 bases, the J end by 4 bases, with 15 bases between. The germline V gene encodes CDR1 MNHNS and CDR2 SASEGT. This chain's CDR3 is CASSSGWGENQPQHF. The CDR3 region has the DNA TGTGCCAGCAGTTCAGGATGGGGGGAAAATCAGCCCCAGCATTTT.

This clonotype appeared a few times. This chain connects TRBV20-1 to TRBJ2-3; no clear D. Germline V gives CDR1 DFQATT, CDR2 SNEGSKA (reference sequence). The CDR3 runs 12 residues. V shed 3 bases and J shed 4 bases, with 8 bases lying between them. In DNA form, the CDR3 reads TGCAGTGCTAGTCCCCCGGCAGATACGCAGTATTTT. Encoded protein: CSASPPADTQYF.

The chain uses TRBV5-1 and TRBJ2-5, with D possibly TRBD1 on 5 matching bases. The germline V gene encodes CDR1 SGHRS and CDR2 YFSETQ. Trimming shortened V by 0 bases and J by 2 bases, and 11 bases separated the two germline ends. The CDR3 runs 15 residues. CDR3 sequence reads: CASSLVTARQETQYF. The CDR3 DNA reads TGCGCCAGCAGCTTGGTGACAGCAAGACAAGAGACCCAGTACTTC.